The rows below give T cell receptor beta chains drawn from one sample of a study of cytomegalovirus exposure and HLA in healthy donors. Only in-frame clones appear in the TCRdb table, and some are missing; sequencing was by immunoSEQ multiplex PCR. The profile shows 200,000 to 250,000 clones, about 77% of them singletons. The sequenced material came from PBMCs. These receptors were taken from a boy younger than 18 in good health and CMV-seronegative. CDR3s include the opening cysteine and the closing phenylalanine or tryptophan. A D gene is named only where the DNA matches it firmly. The listing skips clone size in some rows; elsewhere it reads once, few, many or a size class.

abundance	j_gene	v_gene	d_gene	CDR3nt	CDR3aa
NA	TRBJ1-6	TRBV4-2	NA	TGTGCCAGCAGCCAAGAATCCGAGAATTCACCCCTCCACTTT	CASSQESENSPLHF
NA	TRBJ2-2	TRBV19	TRBD2	TGTGCCAGTAGGAAAAGTAGCGGGAGAAGAAGCACCGGGGAGCTGTTTTTT	CASRKSSGRRSTGELFF
NA	TRBJ2-7	TRBV5-1	NA	TGCGCCAGCAGCTTGGTGCAGGGTGGCGAGCAGTACTTC	CASSLVQGGEQYF
NA	TRBJ2-1	TRBV11-2	NA	TGTGCCAGCAGCTTGGTCATGAACAGGAAAAATGAGCAGTTCTTC	CASSLVMNRKNEQFF
once	TRBJ2-3	TRBV30	NA	TGTGCCTGGAGGGTGGGAGGCACAGATACGCAGTATTTT	CAWRVGGTDTQYF
NA	TRBJ2-1	TRBV7-2	TRBD2	TGTGCCAGCAGCTGGGAACTAGCGGGAGGAGCCAATGAGCAGTTCTTC	CASSWELAGGANEQFF
NA	TRBJ1-1	TRBV19	NA	TGTGCCAGTAGACAGATCAACACTGAAGCTTTCTTT	CASRQINTEAFF
NA	TRBJ1-2	TRBV5-4	TRBD1	TGTGCCAGCAGCTGGGGGGGGGCAGGGGGCGACGGCTACACCTTC	CASSWGGAGGDGYTF
NA	TRBJ1-1	TRBV6-5	NA	TGTGCCAGCAGTTACTCGAGGCCGAACACTGAAGCTTTCTTT	CASSYSRPNTEAFF
NA	TRBJ1-1	TRBV18	NA	TGTGCCAGCTCACCACGCGGGGGTGATCAGAACACTGAAGCTTTCTTT	CASSPRGGDQNTEAFF
NA	TRBJ2-5	TRBV7-7	TRBD2	TGTGCCAGCAGCTTAGGAGAGTCTAGCGGGGGGGAGACCCAGTACTTC	CASSLGESSGGETQYF
NA	TRBJ1-2	TRBV19	TRBD1	TGTGCCAGTAGTATAGAGACAGGGGTCAGCCTCTATGGCTACACCTTC	CASSIETGVSLYGYTF
NA	TRBJ2-5	TRBV9	NA	TGTGCCAGCAGCGTAGGGGGGCTAGCCGATCCCCAAGAGACCCAGTACTTC	CASSVGGLADPQETQYF
few	TRBJ2-2	TRBV6-5	NA	TGTGCCAGCAAAACCCGGGGGGCCACCGGGGAGCTGTTTTTT	CASKTRGATGELFF
NA	TRBJ1-5	TRBV15	NA	TGTGCCACCAGCAGAGATCCTAATCAGCCCCAGCATTTT	CATSRDPNQPQHF
NA	TRBJ2-5	TRBV5-5	NA	TGTGCCAGCAGCTTCGATGTGGGGGCGGAGACCCAGTACTTC	CASSFDVGAETQYF
NA	TRBJ1-1	TRBV30	NA	TGTGCCTGGAGTGTCGGGGGAAAGGCTTTCTTT	CAWSVGGKAFF
NA	TRBJ1-1	TRBV10-3	NA	TGTGCCGTCAAGACGGCGGGGAACACTGAAGCTTTCTTT	CAVKTAGNTEAFF
few	TRBJ1-1	TRBV11-2	NA	TGTGCCAGCAGCCGGGACACGAACACTGAAGCTTTCTTT	CASSRDTNTEAFF
NA	TRBJ2-3	TRBV6-5	TRBD2	TGTGCCAGCAGAGCGGGGGGGGGTACTCAGTATTTT	CASRAGGGTQYF
few	TRBJ2-3	TRBV7-3	NA	TGTGCCAGCAGCCAAACGGGAGACTCCCGCTCGAGGGGCACAGATACGCAGTATTTT	CASSQTGDSRSRGTDTQYF
NA	TRBJ2-1	TRBV5-1	TRBD2	TGCGCCAGCAGCACAATAGCGGGAGGGCTCAATGAGCAGTTCTTC	CASSTIAGGLNEQFF
NA	TRBJ1-2	TRBV6-1	TRBD1	TGTGCCAGCAGTACTCCGGGTACAGGGGCCATAGGCTACACCTTC	CASSTPGTGAIGYTF
NA	TRBJ2-3	TRBV5-3	NA	TGTGCCAGAAGCTTGGGAATATCGTGGCCGGATACGCAGTATTTT	CARSLGISWPDTQYF
NA	TRBJ1-5	TRBV5-8	TRBD1	TGTGCCAGCAGCTCGACGGGGACAGGTTTCTTGCTTAGCAATCAGCCCCAGCATTTT	CASSSTGTGFLLSNQPQHF
NA	TRBJ1-1	TRBV4-1	TRBD1	TGCGCCAGCAGCCTCAGACTTCCGGGACAGGAATTCTTTGAAGCTTTCTTT	CASSLRLPGQEFFEAFF
once	TRBJ1-5	TRBV15	NA	TGTGCCACCAGCCTGAAGAAACGACTGATCGATAGCAATCAGCCCCAGCATTTT	CATSLKKRLIDSNQPQHF